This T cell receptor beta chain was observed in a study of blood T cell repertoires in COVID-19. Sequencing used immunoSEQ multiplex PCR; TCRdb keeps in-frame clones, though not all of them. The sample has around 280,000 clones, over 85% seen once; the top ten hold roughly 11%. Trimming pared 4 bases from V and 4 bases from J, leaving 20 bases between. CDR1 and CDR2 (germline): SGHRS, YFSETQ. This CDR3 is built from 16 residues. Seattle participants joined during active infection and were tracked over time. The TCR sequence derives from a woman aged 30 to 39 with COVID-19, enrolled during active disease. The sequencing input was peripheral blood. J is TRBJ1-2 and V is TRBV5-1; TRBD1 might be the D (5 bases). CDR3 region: CASSPRGDARGYGYTF. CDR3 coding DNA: TGCGCCAGCAGCCCCCGGGGGGACGCGAGGGGCTATGGCTACACCTTC.